A single sample is the source of the 3 T cell receptor beta chains below, sequenced in a study of early T cells in non-severe SARS-CoV-2 infection. TCRdb independently ran MiXCR on the 5' RACE reads; one entry per CDR3 protein. Among 76,000 or so distinct CDR3 sequences listed, about 10% were seen once. The specimen was whole blood. Receptors were obtained from an adult who was a healthcare worker with PCR-confirmed SARS-CoV-2 infection or an uninfected control (not recorded which).

This clonotype turned up a few times. J is TRBJ2-3 and V is TRBV12-3 or TRBV12-4; 11 bases are shared with TRBD2. V shed 0 bases and J 5 bases; nucleotides not matched to a gene: 7. This CDR3 is 17 amino acids long. CDR3 DNA: TGTGCCAGCAGTTTAGCAGGGGTAGCGGGGGGGCTAGATACGCAGTATTTT. This gives the protein CASSLAGVAGGLDTQYF.

This clonotype came up many times. CDR3 DNA: TGTGCCAGCTTTGGACAGGGATATACTGAAGCTTTCTTT. It is translated as CASFGQGYTEAFF. The genes are TRBV6-1 and TRBJ1-1; 8 nucleotides line up with TRBD1. CDR1 MNHNS and CDR2 SASEGT come from the germline V gene. This CDR3 spans 13 amino acids. J gave up 5 bases and V 8 bases, and 7 bases lay outside the gene matches.

This clonotype has only one observation. A much larger clonotype is one base distant, so this may be a read error. V gene TRBV7-9 combines with J gene TRBJ2-5; no definite D call. V lost 3 bases and J lost 5, with 7 bases in between. Germline V gene sequence: CDR1 SEHNR, CDR2 FQNEAQ (reference sequence). This CDR3 contains 12 residues. The CDR3 here is CASSFYDETQYF. The CDR3 nucleotides are TGTGCCAGCAGCTTTTATGATGAGACCCAGTACTTC. The whole variable domain, filled in from reference TRBV7-9 and TRBJ2-5, reads DTGVSQNPRHKITKRGQNVTFRCDPISEHNRLYWYRQTLGQGPEFLTYFQNEAQLEKSRLLSDRFSAERPKGSFSTLEIQRTEQGDSAMYLCASSFYDETQYFGPGTRLLVL.